These 2 T cell receptor beta chains came from one sample sequenced in a study of T cell repertoires in cytomegalovirus infection (dated by TCRdb to 2018 to 2020). The data were produced on an Illumina HiSeq 1500. In-frame beta chains were kept once TCRdb had trimmed the public reads at Q25 with fastp and called clones with MiXCR. Identical CDR3 protein sequences are pooled into one entry, listed with their most common genes and DNA. This sample is represented by 510,000 or so distinct CDR3 sequences; approximately 25% of them were singletons. Approximately 13% of the sample belongs to the ten largest clones. The sequenced sample was PBMCs. The receptors shown here come from a human donor in good health (CMV status not recorded). Some clones in this sample may be carry-over from other donors' samples.

Only a few counts were recorded for this clonotype. J is TRBJ1-2 and V is TRBV4-3; tentative D call: TRBD1 (6 bases). The CDR3 loop spans 13 amino acids. V was trimmed by 2 bases and J by 7 bases, leaving 11 bases between them. Germline CDR1 reads LGHNA; CDR2 reads YSLEER. The CDR3 DNA is TGCGCCAGCAGCCAATCCTCGACAGGTGGCTACACCTTC. It codes for CASSQSSTGGYTF.

Ten or more counts support this clonotype. This chain connects TRBV7-2 to TRBJ1-1; no clear D. Germline loops: CDR1 SGHTA, CDR2 FQGNSA. V lost 1 base and J 4 bases, leaving 10 bases between the germline ends. The CDR3 is 14 amino acids. The CDR3 DNA reads as TGTGCCAGCAGCTTAGAGGAGCTGGGCACTGAAGCTTTCTTT. Protein product: CASSLEELGTEAFF.